This T cell receptor (beta chain) is drawn from a study of blood T cell repertoires in COVID-19. Overall study context: Sources were T cells, B-cell-depleted T cells, or PBMCs; the material itself was cDNA or gDNA.

The CDR3 has 15 amino acids. V trimming: 1 base; J trimming: 6 bases; junction bases outside the gene matches: 1. The germline CDR1 and CDR2 sequences are MDHEN and SYDVKM. Profiled with immunoSEQ multiplex PCR; TCRdb holds only in-frame clones, not every one. The repertoire holds about 190,000 clones, with around 83% as singletons. The sequenced sample consisted of peripheral blood. This rearrangement joins TRBV28 to TRBJ2-2; TRBD1 matches 11 bases. This TCR was recovered from a middle-aged woman with acute or convalescent COVID-19. The CDR3 DNA reads TGTGCCAGCAGTTTATCGGGACAGGGGGCCGGGGAGCTGTTTTTT. It encodes CASSLSGQGAGELFF.